One and the same sample provided the 24 T cell receptor beta chains below, sequenced in a study of CD8 T cells in ankylosing spondylitis (dated by TCRdb to the late 2010s). Library method: 5' RACE. The sequencing machine was an Illumina HiSeq 2500. TCRdb itself trimmed the public reads at Q25 with fastp, ran MiXCR and retained productive beta chains. Here each entry gathers all rows of one CDR3 protein and keeps the most common genes and DNA. This sample lists nearly 250,000 distinct CDR3 sequences; around 32% were detected once. 3.5% to 4.5% of the sample comes from the top ten. The sequencing input was blood, either unsorted or a sorted T cell fraction (not recorded which). Receptors originate from a male donor with ankylosing spondylitis or in good health (not recorded which).

This clonotype was seen only a few times. The chain recombines TRBV10-1 with TRBJ2-1, with 8 nucleotides matching TRBD2. J lost 9 bases, V lost 6 bases, and 13 bases had no gene match. Looked up from germline, CDR1 is WNHNN and CDR2 is SYGVQD (reference sequence). The CDR3 contains 15 residues. The CDR3 nucleotides are TGCGCCAGCAGCCCTACGGGGGGGCTGGTTAGTGAGCAGTTCTTC. It translates to CASSPTGGLVSEQFF.

This clonotype was observed a handful of times. CDR3 region: CASSQEPLGGHEQFF. CDR3 nucleotides: TGTGCCAGCAGCCAAGAACCCTTGGGGGGACATGAGCAGTTCTTC. This chain uses TRBV3-1 with TRBJ2-1, with D maybe TRBD2 (6 bases). The CDR3 contains 15 residues. V lost 0 bases to trimming and J lost 8 bases, with 14 bases between them. Germline values: CDR1 LGHDT, CDR2 YNNKEL (reference sequence).

This clonotype was found many times. The chain couples TRBV12-3 or TRBV12-4 to TRBJ1-1; possibly TRBD1 for D (6 bases). The CDR3 totals 14 residues. Trimming cost V 2 bases and J 2 bases, with 9 bases left between them. The chain's CDR3 is CASSLQGINTEAFF. CDR3 bases: TGTGCCAGCAGTTTACAGGGGATAAACACTGAAGCTTTCTTT.

This clonotype was counted ten times or more. J is TRBJ1-6 and V is TRBV20-1; D possibly corresponds to TRBD1 (5 bases). This CDR3 is built from 15 residues. Trimming shortened V by 6 bases and J by 10 bases, and 22 bases separated the two germline ends. Germline lookup yields CDR1 DFQATT and CDR2 SNEGSKA (reference sequence). The CDR3 protein is CSAITSREHGSPLHF. The DNA of the CDR3 is TGCAGTGCCATCACCTCCAGGGAGCATGGATCACCCCTCCACTTT.

The chain employs TRBV12-3 or TRBV12-4 and TRBJ1-5; TRBD1 agrees at 8 bases. The CDR3 sequence is 15 residues long. V trimming: 2 bases; J trimming: 6 bases; junction bases outside the gene matches: 6. CDR3 sequence (DNA): TGTGCCAGCAGTTTACACGGACAGGGACTTCAGCCCCAGCATTTT. This codes for CASSLHGQGLQPQHF.

The chain links TRBV29-1 to TRBJ2-3, with a possible D match to TRBD2 (5 bases). The CDR3 length is 12 residues. In germline, CDR1 is SQVTM, CDR2 ANQGSEA. Trimming took off 2 bases at V and 5 bases at J, with 8 bases between the two ends. The CDR3 bases are TGCAGCGTTGAACCAGGAGGAGATACGCAGTATTTT. Encoded protein: CSVEPGGDTQYF.

This clonotype appeared a few times. The rearrangement uses TRBV20-1 and TRBJ2-7; no clear D gene. V was trimmed by 4 bases and J by 7 bases, leaving 11 bases between them. Germline V gives CDR1 DFQATT, CDR2 SNEGSKA (reference sequence). The CDR3 is 11 amino acids. The CDR3 DNA reads as TGCAGTGCTACCCATGCGCTGGAGCAGTACTTC. Amino acid sequence: CSATHALEQYF.

This chain joins TRBV20-1 and TRBJ2-3; 9 bases map to TRBD1. Trimming cost V 5 bases and J 5 bases; bases outside gene matches: 11. This CDR3 comprises 15 residues. CDR1 and CDR2 from the germline V gene are DFQATT and SNEGSKA (reference sequence). Written as DNA, the CDR3 is TGCAGTGCTCCCTCCGGGACAGGGTGGGGAGATACGCAGTATTTT. Protein sequence: CSAPSGTGWGDTQYF.

This clonotype has a handful of counts. This chain joins TRBV6-9 and TRBJ2-1; a possible D gene is TRBD2 (6 bases). Deletions cut 1 base from V and 9 bases from J, with 28 bases between. The CDR3 sequence is 19 residues long. Germline assignment: CDR1 MNHGY and CDR2 SVAAGI. The DNA for the CDR3 is TGTGCCAGCAGTTATTGGACTGGGCGGGGAAAGGGTTTATTAGGTGAGCAGTTCTTC. It specifies CASSYWTGRGKGLLGEQFF.

V is TRBV6-2 or TRBV6-3 and J is TRBJ2-7; tentatively, D is TRBD2 (5 bases). The CDR3 length is 14 residues. Germline CDR1 and CDR2: MNHEY and SVGEGT. V lost 6 bases, J lost 0 bases, and 12 bases lay in between. CDR3 sequence reads: CASRPILGSYEQYF. As DNA, the CDR3 is TGTGCCAGCAGGCCCATACTAGGCTCCTACGAGCAGTACTTC.

The V and J genes are TRBV15 and TRBJ2-4; 7 bases are shared with TRBD1. There are 17 residues in the CDR3. Germline V gene lookup returns CDR1 LNHNV and CDR2 YYDKDF (reference sequence). V lost 3 bases to trimming and J lost 0 bases; unmatched junction nucleotides: 8. The CDR3 coding sequence is TGTGCCACCAGCAGGGACAGGTTTGGACTAGCCAAAAACATTCAGTACTTC. Its protein product is CATSRDRFGLAKNIQYF. Supplemented by reference TRBV15 and TRBJ2-4, the full variable domain reads DAMVIQNPRYQVTQFGKPVTLSCSQTLNHNVMYWYQQKSSQAPKLLFHYYDKDFNNEADTPDNFQSRRPNTSFCFLDIRSPGLGDTAMYLCATSRDRFGLAKNIQYFGAGTRLSVL.

V gene TRBV11-2 combines with J gene TRBJ2-3, with 10 bases that match TRBD1. Germline V gene lookup returns CDR1 SGHAT and CDR2 FQNNGV. The CDR3 spans 18 residues. V lost 2 bases to trimming and J lost 2 bases; unmatched junction nucleotides: 10. CDR3 DNA sequence: TGTGCCAGCAGCTTAACTAAACCGGGACAGGGGTACACAGATACGCAGTATTTT. The encoded protein is CASSLTKPGQGYTDTQYF. Supplemented by reference TRBV11-2 and TRBJ2-3, the full variable domain reads EAGVAQSPRYKIIEKRQSVAFWCNPISGHATLYWYQQILGQGPKLLIQFQNNGVVDDSQLPKDRFSAERLKGVDSTLKIQPAKLEDSAVYLCASSLTKPGQGYTDTQYFGPGTRLTVL.

This rearrangement joins TRBV27 to TRBJ2-5, with D unclear. This CDR3 is built from 14 residues. V was shortened by 5 bases and J by 5 bases, with 15 bases between the two germline ends. Germline V gives CDR1 MNHEY, CDR2 SMNVEV (reference sequence). CDR3 in amino acids: CASSPPGPGETQYF. The CDR3 DNA reads as TGTGCCAGCAGTCCCCCCGGTCCCGGGGAGACCCAGTACTTC.

The chain couples TRBV5-1 to TRBJ2-5; D is unresolved. The V end lost 3 bases, the J end lost 3 bases, and 12 bases lay between the germline ends. In germline, CDR1 is SGHRS, CDR2 YFSETQ. The CDR3 consists of 14 residues. The CDR3 region has the DNA TGCGCCAGCAGCTCCCCGACGACAAAAGAGACCCAGTACTTC. It translates to CASSSPTTKETQYF.

This clonotype was detected only a few times. The chain employs TRBV5-1 and TRBJ2-1; 12 bases align to TRBD2. The V gene end was trimmed by 2 bases and the J gene end by 10 bases; junction bases not matched to a gene: 7. The length of the CDR3 is 15 residues. Germline V lookup: CDR1 SGHRS, CDR2 YFSETQ. The CDR3: CASSFGSSGGAEQFF. CDR3 nucleotide sequence: TGCGCCAGCAGCTTCGGTTCTAGCGGGGGGGCCGAGCAGTTCTTC. Full variable domain (rest looked up from reference TRBV5-1 and TRBJ2-1): KAGVTQTPRYLIKTRGQQVTLSCSPISGHRSVSWYQQTPGQGLQFLFEYFSETQRNKGNFPGRFSGRQFSNSRSEMNVSTLELGDSALYLCASSFGSSGGAEQFFGPGTRLTVL.

V gene TRBV7-9 combines with J gene TRBJ2-7, with no clear D. The CDR3 spans 15 residues. Looked up from germline, CDR1 is SEHNR and CDR2 is FQNEAQ (reference sequence). Trimming took off 4 bases at V and 2 bases at J, with 15 bases between the two ends. CDR3 DNA sequence: TGTGCCAGCAGCTCAACCCGTAGAGACACCTACGAGCAGTACTTC. Its translation: CASSSTRRDTYEQYF.

There are a few counts of this clonotype. The genes are TRBV7-2 and TRBJ2-4; D assignment may be TRBD1 or TRBD2 (5 bases each). Trimming pared 3 bases from V and 6 bases from J, leaving 15 bases between. The CDR3 totals 15 residues. Per germline, CDR1 SGHTA and CDR2 FQGNSA. The DNA of the CDR3 is TGTGCCAGCAGCTTCTCAAGCCAAGGGACAAACATTCAGTACTTC. Protein: CASSFSSQGTNIQYF.

The CDR3 reads CASSFAGRAYEQYF. The CDR3 DNA reads TGTGCCAGCAGTTTTGCGGGCAGGGCGTACGAGCAGTACTTC. This chain connects TRBV28 to TRBJ2-7; tentatively, D is TRBD1 or TRBD2 (5 bases each). This CDR3 contains 14 residues. Germline CDR1 reads MDHEN; CDR2 reads SYDVKM. V was clipped by 3 bases and J by 4 bases, with 13 bases between them.

This clonotype was detected only a few times. V and J are TRBV10-3 and TRBJ1-6; 9 nucleotides match TRBD1. The CDR3 is 16 residues long. Germline CDR1 is ENHRY and CDR2 is SYGVKD. Trimming cost V 2 bases and J 10 bases; bases outside gene matches: 9. The CDR3 DNA is TGTGCCATCAGTGAGCTTCAGACAGGGGGTAGATCACCCCTCCACTTT. Its translation: CAISELQTGGRSPLHF.

The chain employs TRBV10-3 and TRBJ2-5, with 12 nucleotides matching TRBD1. Germline lookup yields CDR1 ENHRY and CDR2 SYGVKD. Trimming cost V 3 bases and J 4 bases; bases outside gene matches: 9. The CDR3 totals 17 residues. CDR3 sequence: CAISDPVGTGGAETQYF. Here the CDR3 DNA reads TGTGCCATCAGTGATCCAGTTGGGACAGGGGGCGCAGAGACCCAGTACTTC.

This clonotype was observed many times. The chain joins TRBV6-5 to TRBJ2-3; either TRBD1 or TRBD2 may fit D (5 bases each). This CDR3 is built from 12 residues. Trimming left V 7 bases short and J 1 base short, with 6 bases between. CDR1 and CDR2 (germline): MNHEY, SVGAGI. CDR3 sequence: CASKGRTDTQYF. The DNA for the CDR3 is TGTGCCAGCAAGGGACGCACAGATACGCAGTATTTT.

This chain uses TRBV29-1 with TRBJ2-5, with 12 bases lining up with TRBD2. Germline V gives CDR1 SQVTM, CDR2 ANQGSEA. With 4 bases clipped from V and 5 bases from J, the junction kept 5 bases outside the gene matches. This CDR3 comprises 14 residues. In DNA, the CDR3 is TGCAGCGTTGCGCTAGCGGGGGGGCCGGAGACCCAGTACTTC. Protein sequence: CSVALAGGPETQYF.

The chain links TRBV20-1 to TRBJ1-5; the D is unclear. The length of the CDR3 is 13 residues. Trimming took off 5 bases at V and 4 bases at J, with 12 bases between the two ends. CDR1 and CDR2 from the germline V gene are DFQATT and SNEGSKA (reference sequence). DNA of the CDR3: TGCAGTGCTGGGGAGGGCCTTAATCAGCCCCAGCATTTT. Encoded protein: CSAGEGLNQPQHF.

The chain combines TRBV11-2 with TRBJ2-5, with D perhaps TRBD1 (5 bases). Germline CDR1 SGHAT, CDR2 FQNNGV. The CDR3 runs 18 residues. Trimming took 1 base from V and 2 from J, leaving 20 bases between them. The CDR3 spells CASSLVLGVQNAQETQYF. The CDR3, as DNA: TGTGCCAGCAGCTTAGTATTAGGGGTGCAGAACGCTCAAGAGACCCAGTACTTC.